These 2 T cell receptor beta chains were all obtained from the same sample, sequenced in a study of blood T cell repertoires in COVID-19. This table comes from immunoSEQ multiplex PCR, and its TCRdb copy is limited to in-frame clones, with some not included. The table lists about 150,000 clones, 70% to 85% of them singletons. The sample taken for sequencing was peripheral blood. The receptors were gathered from a woman between 55 and 75 years old with acute or convalescent COVID-19.

The chain couples TRBV6-5 to TRBJ2-2; possibly TRBD1 for D (5 bases). Per the germline V gene, CDR1 is MNHEY and CDR2 is SVGAGI. The CDR3 length is 14 residues. Trimming took off 7 bases at V and 6 bases at J, with 15 bases between the two ends. The CDR3 DNA reads as TGTGCCAGCATCCCACCGGCAGGGTCCGGGGAGCTGTTTTTT. Amino acids: CASIPPAGSGELFF.

The rearrangement links TRBV5-1 to TRBJ1-3; D is unclear. This CDR3 spans 15 amino acids. Between the trimmed V and J ends, which lost 1 base and 2 bases, there was a span of 10 bases. Germline V gene data show CDR1 as SGHRS and CDR2 as YFSETQ. The CDR3 DNA reads TGCGCCAGCAGCTTGCTAGACGCCACTGGAAACACCATATATTTT. It encodes CASSLLDATGNTIYF.